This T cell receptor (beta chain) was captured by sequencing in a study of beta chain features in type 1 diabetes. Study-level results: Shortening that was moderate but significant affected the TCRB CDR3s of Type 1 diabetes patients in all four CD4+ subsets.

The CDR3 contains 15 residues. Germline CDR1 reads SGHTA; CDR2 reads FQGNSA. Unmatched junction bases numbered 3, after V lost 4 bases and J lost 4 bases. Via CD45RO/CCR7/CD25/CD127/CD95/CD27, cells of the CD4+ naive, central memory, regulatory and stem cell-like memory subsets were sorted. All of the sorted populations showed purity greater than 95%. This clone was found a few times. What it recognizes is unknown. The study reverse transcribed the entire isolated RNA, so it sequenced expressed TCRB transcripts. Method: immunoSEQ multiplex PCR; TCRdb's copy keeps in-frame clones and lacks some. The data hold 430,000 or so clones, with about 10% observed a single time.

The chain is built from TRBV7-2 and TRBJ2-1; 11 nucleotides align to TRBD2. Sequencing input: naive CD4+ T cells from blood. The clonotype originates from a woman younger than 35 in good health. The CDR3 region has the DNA TGTGCCAGCAGCTATCGGACTAGCGGGTACAATGAGCAGTTCTTC. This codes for CASSYRTSGYNEQFF. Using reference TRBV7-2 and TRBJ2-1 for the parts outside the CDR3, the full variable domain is GAGVSQSPSNKVTEKGKDVELRCDPISGHTALYWYRQSLGQGLEFLIYFQGNSAPDKSGLPSDRFSAERTGGSVSTLTIQRTQQEDSAVYLCASSYRTSGYNEQFFGPGTRLTVL.